The source of this T cell receptor beta chain is a study of PD-L1 blockade in urothelial cancer. Data came from immunoSEQ multiplex PCR; TCRdb stores just in-frame clones and leaves some out. The profile shows around 130,000 clones, approximately 84% of them singletons. In germline, CDR1 is SGHRS, CDR2 YFSETQ. The CDR3 runs to 13 residues. The ends were cut back, 1 base at V and 4 bases at J, with 7 bases in the middle. Time point: pretreatment peripheral blood. The sample was PBMCs, taken around atezolizumab (anti-PD-L1) treatment. The J gene is TRBJ2-3, the V gene TRBV5-1, with D tentatively TRBD2 (6 bases). This TCR was sampled from a man aged 50 or older with urothelial cancer. In DNA form, the CDR3 reads TGCGCCAGCAGCTTGCCGGGAGCAGATACGCAGTATTTT. Amino acids: CASSLPGADTQYF.